This T cell receptor (beta chain) was sequenced during a study of CD8+CD57+ T cells in acquired aplastic anemia. Researchers used genomic DNA as the template to profile TCR beta VDJ and CDR3. TCRdb re-called the reads through MiXCR, storing one row per CDR3 protein. The table has under 250,000 distinct CDR3 sequences, approximately 45% seen once; the top ten hold 7% to 10%. CDR1 and CDR2 from the germline V gene are SQVTM and ANQGSEA. This CDR3 has 17 amino acids. V was trimmed by 6 bases and J by 6 bases, leaving 27 bases between them. The authors sequenced patients whose flow cytometry had shown CD8+CD57+ cell expansion.

The sample comprised sorted CD4+, CD8+, or CD8+CD57+ T cells (not recorded which) from PBMCs. The TCR sequence derives from a human donor with aplastic anemia. The chain is built from TRBV29-1 and TRBJ2-1; TRBD2 is a possible D gene (6 bases). CDR3 bases: TGCAGCGTAGATCCCCCTGTTGGAGGGCCTTTAGGCAATGAGCAGTTCTTC. As protein: CSVDPPVGGPLGNEQFF.